These 8 T cell receptor beta chains share one sample of origin, sequenced in a study of blood T cell repertoires in COVID-19. Generated by immunoSEQ multiplex PCR, the TCRdb table keeps only in-frame clones and is missing some. The sample has over 200,000 clones; approximately 88% are singletons. Sequencing was done on a sample of PBMCs or T cells enriched from blood (not recorded which). The receptors derive from a woman aged 25 to 45 who had been exposed to COVID-19.

This sequence joins TRBV3-1 (or the pseudogene TRBV3-2) and TRBJ1-4, with D possibly matching TRBD1 (6 bases). Trimming cost V 3 bases and J 8 bases, with 10 bases left between them. CDR1 is LGHDT, CDR2 YNNKEL, per germline (reference sequence). The CDR3 has 13 amino acids. DNA for the CDR3: TGTGCCAGCAGCCATATACAGGGCGAAAAACTGTTTTTT. It is translated as CASSHIQGEKLFF.

The chain is built from TRBV5-1 and TRBJ1-4; D remains ambiguous. CDR1 and CDR2 (germline): SGHRS, YFSETQ. The CDR3 has 16 residues. With 1 base removed from V and 7 bases from J, the gap between germline ends came to 17 bases. CDR3 amino acids: CASSLSSSGLSEKLFF. CDR3 bases: TGCGCCAGCAGCTTGTCTAGCTCGGGTTTAAGTGAAAAACTGTTTTTT.

The rearrangement uses TRBV11-2 and TRBJ2-7; 7 nucleotides align to TRBD2. V lost 0 bases, J lost 3 bases, and 5 bases stayed unmatched. In germline, CDR1 is SGHAT, CDR2 FQNNGV. The CDR3 is 15 amino acids. Here the CDR3 reads CASSLDLASGYEQYF. CDR3 nucleotide sequence: TGTGCCAGCAGCTTAGATCTGGCTAGCGGCTACGAGCAGTACTTC.

The J gene is TRBJ2-7, the V gene TRBV20-1; the match to TRBD1 covers 11 bases. The CDR3 is 14 amino acids. Germline values: CDR1 DFQATT, CDR2 SNEGSKA (reference sequence). V lost 3 bases to trimming and J lost 3 bases; unmatched junction nucleotides: 4. The CDR3 sequence is CSASTGTGGYEQYF. The CDR3 DNA reads TGCAGTGCTAGTACCGGGACAGGGGGCTACGAGCAGTACTTC.

The rearrangement links TRBV21-1 to TRBJ1-2; the D call in the table, TRBD1, was not verified against the DNA. TRBV21-1 is a recognized pseudogene. The CDR3 length is 16 residues. The CDR3 bases are TGTGCCAGCAGCAAAAATGGCACGGACAAGGAAAATGGCTACACCTTC. Translation gives CASSKNGTDKENGYTF.

This clone was counted once. For the CDR3, the DNA is TGTGCCAGCAGCCCTCTTCCCCCAGCGGGACGGGATGAGCAGTTCTTC. Protein: CASSPLPPAGRDEQFF. The gene calls are TRBV14 and TRBJ2-1; 7 bases align to TRBD2. Germline V gene data show CDR1 as SGHDN and CDR2 as FVKESK. J was trimmed by 8 bases and V by 4 bases; bases with no gene match: 14. The CDR3 contains 16 residues.

The rearrangement joins TRBV6-5 to TRBJ1-1; possible D gene TRBD1, 6 bases. There are 13 residues in the CDR3. V lost 5 bases, J lost 5 bases, and 12 bases lay in between. Germline-derived CDR1 and CDR2 are MNHEY and SVGAGI. In nucleotides, the CDR3 is TGTGCCAGCAGTCAACAGGGATTTACTGAAGCTTTCTTT. Translated, it gives CASSQQGFTEAFF.

This chain uses TRBV5-4 with TRBJ1-1, with D unresolved. CDR1 is SGHNT, CDR2 YYREEE, per germline (reference sequence). CDR3 length equals 12 residues. V was trimmed by 2 bases and J by 1 base, leaving 3 bases between them. CDR3 amino acids: CASSFGNTEAFF. In nucleotides, the CDR3 is TGTGCCAGCAGCTTCGGGAACACTGAAGCTTTCTTT.